The next 3 T cell receptor beta chains were all read from a single sample in a study of low-dose radiotherapy and immunotherapy resistance in tumors. Time point defined: before trial treatment. Alpha- and beta-chain coverage of first-strand cDNA came from TRAV- and TRBV-specific primers. Both a constant-region primer and a V-primer adapter served to amplify TCRs across approximately 19 PCR cycles. TCRdb independently ran MiXCR on the reads; one entry per CDR3 protein. Of some 57,000 distinct CDR3 sequences in the sample, around 25% were seen once. This specimen was PBMCs, taken before treatment. The receptors were gathered from a male donor with prostate cancer.

This clonotype was counted a few times. A far larger clone is just one base off, so this is likely a read error. The chain joins TRBV5-1 to TRBJ2-7; tentative D call: TRBD2 (5 bases). Germline V lookup: CDR1 SGHRS, CDR2 YFSETQ. The CDR3 is 14 amino acids. Trimming stripped 0 bases from V and 7 bases from J, with 14 bases between. The CDR3, as DNA: TGCGCCAGCAGCTTGGCTGGCCCGGGGAATGAGCAGTACTTC. Translated: CASSLAGPGNEQYF.

This clonotype was seen many times. V is TRBV7-3 and J is TRBJ2-1, with unresolved D. In germline, CDR1 is SGHTA, CDR2 FQGTGA. The CDR3 consists of 12 residues. Trimming pared 3 bases from V and 9 bases from J, leaving 9 bases between. The DNA for the CDR3 is TGTGCCAGCAGCTTCCCCCCGGGTGAGCAGTTCTTC. Translation: CASSFPPGEQFF.

On this clonotype itself: This likely came from a read error, as a far larger clone is one base away. V and J are TRBV5-1 and TRBJ2-7; perhaps TRBD1 as D (6 bases). Germline V gene lookup returns CDR1 SGHRS and CDR2 YFSETQ. Trimming took off 5 bases at V and 7 bases at J, with 19 bases between the two ends. The CDR3 runs 14 residues. The CDR3 DNA follows: TGCGCCAGCAGGGCCCGGGACAAAGACAATGAGCAGTACTTC. It codes for CASRARDKDNEQYF.